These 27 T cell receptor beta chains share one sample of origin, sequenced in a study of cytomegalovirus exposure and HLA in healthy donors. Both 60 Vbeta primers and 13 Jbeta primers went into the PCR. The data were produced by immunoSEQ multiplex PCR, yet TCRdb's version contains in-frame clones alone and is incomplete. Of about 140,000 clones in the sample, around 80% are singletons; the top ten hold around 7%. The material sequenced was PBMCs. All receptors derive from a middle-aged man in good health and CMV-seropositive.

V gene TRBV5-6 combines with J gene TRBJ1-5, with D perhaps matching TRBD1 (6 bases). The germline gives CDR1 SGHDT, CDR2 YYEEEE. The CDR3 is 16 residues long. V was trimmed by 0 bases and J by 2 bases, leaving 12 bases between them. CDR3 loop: CASSLGQGMGNQPQHF. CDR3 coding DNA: TGTGCCAGCAGCTTGGGTCAGGGGATGGGCAATCAGCCCCAGCATTTT.

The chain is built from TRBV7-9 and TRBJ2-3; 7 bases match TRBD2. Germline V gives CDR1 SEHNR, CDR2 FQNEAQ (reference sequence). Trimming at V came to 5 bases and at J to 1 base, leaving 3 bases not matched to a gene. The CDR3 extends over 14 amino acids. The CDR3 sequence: CASSREARTDTQYF. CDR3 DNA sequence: TGTGCCAGCAGCCGGGAGGCCCGCACAGATACGCAGTATTTT.

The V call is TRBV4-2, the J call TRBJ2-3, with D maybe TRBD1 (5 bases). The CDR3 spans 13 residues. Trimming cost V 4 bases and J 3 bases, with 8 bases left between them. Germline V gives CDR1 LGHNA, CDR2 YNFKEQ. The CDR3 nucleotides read TGTGCCAGCAGCCCCAGGGTTACAGATACGCAGTATTTT. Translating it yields CASSPRVTDTQYF.

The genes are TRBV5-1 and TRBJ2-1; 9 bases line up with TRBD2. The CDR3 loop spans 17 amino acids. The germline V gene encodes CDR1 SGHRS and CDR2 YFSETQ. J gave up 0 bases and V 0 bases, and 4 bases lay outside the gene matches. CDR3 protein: CASSLVGSGSSYNEQFF. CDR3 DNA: TGCGCCAGCAGCTTGGTTGGTAGCGGGAGCTCCTACAATGAGCAGTTCTTC.

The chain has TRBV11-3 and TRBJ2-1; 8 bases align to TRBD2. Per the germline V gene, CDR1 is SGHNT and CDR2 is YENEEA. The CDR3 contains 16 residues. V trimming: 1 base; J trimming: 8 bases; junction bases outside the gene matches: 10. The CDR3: CASSLVLSGSRHEQFF. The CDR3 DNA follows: TGTGCCAGCAGCTTAGTTCTGAGCGGGAGTCGACATGAGCAGTTCTTC.

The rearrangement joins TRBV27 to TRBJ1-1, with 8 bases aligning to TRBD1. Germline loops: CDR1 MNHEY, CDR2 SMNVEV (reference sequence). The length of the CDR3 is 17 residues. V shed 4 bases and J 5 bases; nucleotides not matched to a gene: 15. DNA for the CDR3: TGTGCCAGCAGTTCTTTAGGGATCAGGGGGCTCCGGACTGAAGCTTTCTTT. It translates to CASSSLGIRGLRTEAFF.

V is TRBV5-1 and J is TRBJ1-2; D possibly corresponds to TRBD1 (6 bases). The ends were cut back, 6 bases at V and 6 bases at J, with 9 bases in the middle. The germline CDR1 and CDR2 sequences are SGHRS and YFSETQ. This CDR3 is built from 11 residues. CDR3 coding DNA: TGCGCCAGCACAGGGGTAGATGGCTACACCTTC. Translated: CASTGVDGYTF.

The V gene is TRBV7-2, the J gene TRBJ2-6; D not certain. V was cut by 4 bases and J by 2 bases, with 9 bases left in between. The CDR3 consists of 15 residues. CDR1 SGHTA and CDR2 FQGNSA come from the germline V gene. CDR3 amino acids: CASSSGLTGANVLTF. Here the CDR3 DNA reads TGTGCCAGCAGCTCCGGTCTAACTGGGGCCAACGTCCTGACTTTC. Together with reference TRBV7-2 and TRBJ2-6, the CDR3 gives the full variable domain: GAGVSQSPSNKVTEKGKDVELRCDPISGHTALYWYRQSLGQGLEFLIYFQGNSAPDKSGLPSDRFSAERTGGSVSTLTIQRTQQEDSAVYLCASSSGLTGANVLTFGAGSRLTVL.

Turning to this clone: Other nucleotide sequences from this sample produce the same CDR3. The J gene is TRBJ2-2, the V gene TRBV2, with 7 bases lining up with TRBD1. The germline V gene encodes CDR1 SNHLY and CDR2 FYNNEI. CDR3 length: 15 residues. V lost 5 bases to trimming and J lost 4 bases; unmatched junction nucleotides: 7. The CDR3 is CASSQPGQPTGELFF. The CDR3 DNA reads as TGTGCCAGCAGTCAGCCGGGACAGCCCACCGGGGAGCTGTTTTTT.

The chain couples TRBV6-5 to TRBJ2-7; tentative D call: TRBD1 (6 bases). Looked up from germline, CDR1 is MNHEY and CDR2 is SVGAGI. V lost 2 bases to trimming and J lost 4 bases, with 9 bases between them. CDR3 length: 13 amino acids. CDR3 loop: CASSYRTDYEQYF. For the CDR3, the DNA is TGTGCCAGCAGTTACCGGACAGATTACGAGCAGTACTTC.

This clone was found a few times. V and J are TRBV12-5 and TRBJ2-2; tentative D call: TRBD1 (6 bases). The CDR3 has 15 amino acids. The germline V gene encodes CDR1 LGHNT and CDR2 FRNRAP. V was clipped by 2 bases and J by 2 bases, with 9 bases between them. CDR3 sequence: CASGLMTGNTGELFF. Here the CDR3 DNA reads TGTGCTAGTGGTTTGATGACAGGTAACACCGGGGAGCTGTTTTTT.

The CDR3 DNA follows: TGCGCCAGCAGCTTTTCTAAAGTGAACACTGAAGCTTTCTTT. Protein: CASSFSKVNTEAFF. The chain is built from TRBV5-1 and TRBJ1-1, with D unclear. Germline CDR1 reads SGHRS; CDR2 reads YFSETQ. The CDR3 extends over 14 amino acids. Trimming pared 2 bases from V and 0 bases from J, leaving 8 bases between. Using reference TRBV5-1 and TRBJ1-1 for the parts outside the CDR3, the full variable domain is KAGVTQTPRYLIKTRGQQVTLSCSPISGHRSVSWYQQTPGQGLQFLFEYFSETQRNKGNFPGRFSGRQFSNSRSEMNVSTLELGDSALYLCASSFSKVNTEAFFGQGTRLTVV.

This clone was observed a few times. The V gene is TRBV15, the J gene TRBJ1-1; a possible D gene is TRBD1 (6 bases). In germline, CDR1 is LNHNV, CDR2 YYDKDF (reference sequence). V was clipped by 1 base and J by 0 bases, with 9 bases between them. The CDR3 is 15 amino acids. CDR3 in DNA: TGTGCCACCAGCAGAGTTCGGACAGTGAACACTGAAGCTTTCTTT. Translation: CATSRVRTVNTEAFF.

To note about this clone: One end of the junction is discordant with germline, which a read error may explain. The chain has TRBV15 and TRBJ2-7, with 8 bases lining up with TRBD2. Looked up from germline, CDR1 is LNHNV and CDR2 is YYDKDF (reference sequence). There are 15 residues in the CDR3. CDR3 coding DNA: TGTGCCACCAGCGGACGTAGGACTAGCTCCCACGAGCAGTACTTC. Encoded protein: CATSGRRTSSHEQYF.

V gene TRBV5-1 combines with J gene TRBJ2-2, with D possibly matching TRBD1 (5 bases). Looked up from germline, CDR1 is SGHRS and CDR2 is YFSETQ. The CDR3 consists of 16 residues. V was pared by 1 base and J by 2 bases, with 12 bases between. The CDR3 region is CASSLSVTANTGELFF. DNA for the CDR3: TGCGCCAGCAGCTTGTCGGTGACAGCCAACACCGGGGAGCTGTTTTTT.

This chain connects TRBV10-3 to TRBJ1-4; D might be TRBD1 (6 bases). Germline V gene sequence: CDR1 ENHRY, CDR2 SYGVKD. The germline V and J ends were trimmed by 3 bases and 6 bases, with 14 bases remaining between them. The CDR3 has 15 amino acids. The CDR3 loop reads CAISDTGKGDEKLFF. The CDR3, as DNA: TGTGCCATCAGTGATACAGGGAAAGGGGATGAAAAACTGTTTTTT.

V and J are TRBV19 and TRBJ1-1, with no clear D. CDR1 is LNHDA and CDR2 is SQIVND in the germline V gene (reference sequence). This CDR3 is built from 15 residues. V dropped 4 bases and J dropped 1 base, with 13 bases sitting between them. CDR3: CASSTPVGRNTEAFF. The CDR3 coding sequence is TGTGCCAGTAGTACCCCTGTTGGCAGGAACACTGAAGCTTTCTTT. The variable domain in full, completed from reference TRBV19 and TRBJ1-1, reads DGGITQSPKYLFRKEGQNVTLSCEQNLNHDAMYWYRQDPGQGLRLIYYSQIVNDFQKGDIAEGYSVSREKKESFPLTVTSAQKNPTAFYLCASSTPVGRNTEAFFGQGTRLTVV.

This CDR3 is CASSPEERTSKIVSYEQYF. Here the CDR3 DNA reads TGTGCCAGCAGCCCCGAAGAGAGGACTAGCAAGATTGTCAGCTACGAGCAGTACTTC. The J gene is TRBJ2-7, the V gene TRBV14, with 8 bases that match TRBD2. CDR1 is SGHDN, CDR2 FVKESK, per germline. The junction had 20 bases not matched to a gene; V was cut back by 4 bases and J by 3 bases. The CDR3 contains 19 residues. The full variable domain, with the rest looked up from reference TRBV14 and TRBJ2-7, is EAGVTQFPSHSVIEKGQTVTLRCDPISGHDNLYWYRRVMGKEIKFLLHFVKESKQDESGMPNNRFLAERTGGTYSTLKVQPAELEDSGVYFCASSPEERTSKIVSYEQYFGPGTRLTVT.

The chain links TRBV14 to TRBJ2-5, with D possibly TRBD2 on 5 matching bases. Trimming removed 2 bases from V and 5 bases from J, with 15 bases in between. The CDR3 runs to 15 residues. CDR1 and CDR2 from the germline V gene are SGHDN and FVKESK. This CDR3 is CASSQQFPGIETQYF. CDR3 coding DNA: TGTGCCAGCAGCCAACAATTTCCGGGGATCGAGACCCAGTACTTC.

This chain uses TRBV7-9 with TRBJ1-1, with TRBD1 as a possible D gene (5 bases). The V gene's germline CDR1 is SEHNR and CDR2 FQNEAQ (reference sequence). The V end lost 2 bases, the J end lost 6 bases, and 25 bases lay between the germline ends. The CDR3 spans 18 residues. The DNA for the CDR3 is TGTGCCAGCAGCTTAAAAAAGGGGTATGAGGATCTCCGCGCTGAAGCTTTCTTT. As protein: CASSLKKGYEDLRAEAFF.

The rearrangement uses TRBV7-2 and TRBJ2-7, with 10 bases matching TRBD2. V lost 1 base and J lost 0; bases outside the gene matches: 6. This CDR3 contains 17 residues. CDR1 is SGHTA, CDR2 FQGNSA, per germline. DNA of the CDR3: TGTGCCAGCAGCTTAGTCCCACTAGCGGGGACCTCCTACGAGCAGTACTTC. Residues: CASSLVPLAGTSYEQYF.

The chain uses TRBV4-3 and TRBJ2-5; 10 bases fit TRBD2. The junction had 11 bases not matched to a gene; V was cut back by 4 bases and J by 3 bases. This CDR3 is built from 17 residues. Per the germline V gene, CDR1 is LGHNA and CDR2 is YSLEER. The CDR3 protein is CASSPSGGASQKETQYF. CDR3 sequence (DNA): TGCGCCAGCAGCCCTAGCGGGGGTGCATCACAGAAAGAGACCCAGTACTTC.

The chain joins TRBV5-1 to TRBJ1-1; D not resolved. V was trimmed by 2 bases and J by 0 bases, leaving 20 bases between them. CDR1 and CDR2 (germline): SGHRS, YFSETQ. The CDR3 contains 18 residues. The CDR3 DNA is TGCGCCAGCAGCTTTCGGTTCGGTGGGGAGGAAATGAACACTGAAGCTTTCTTT. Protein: CASSFRFGGEEMNTEAFF.

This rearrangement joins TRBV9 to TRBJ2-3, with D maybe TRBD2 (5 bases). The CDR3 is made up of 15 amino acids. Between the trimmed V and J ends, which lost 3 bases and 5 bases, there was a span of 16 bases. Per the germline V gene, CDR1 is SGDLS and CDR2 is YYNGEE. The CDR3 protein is CASSEQVGLEDTQYF. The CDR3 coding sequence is TGTGCCAGCAGCGAGCAAGTCGGACTGGAAGATACGCAGTATTTT.

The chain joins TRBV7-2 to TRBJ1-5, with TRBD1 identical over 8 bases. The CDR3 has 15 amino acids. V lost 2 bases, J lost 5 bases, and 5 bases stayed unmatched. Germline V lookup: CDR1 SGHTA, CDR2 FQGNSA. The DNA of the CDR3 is TGTGCCAGCAGCTTAACCACAGGGGGGCATCAGCCCCAGCATTTT. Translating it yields CASSLTTGGHQPQHF.

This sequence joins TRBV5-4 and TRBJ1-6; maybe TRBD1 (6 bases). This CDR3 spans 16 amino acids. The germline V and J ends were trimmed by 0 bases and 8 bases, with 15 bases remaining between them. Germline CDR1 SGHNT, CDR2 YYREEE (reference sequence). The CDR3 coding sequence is TGTGCCAGCAGCTTGGTGGGGGGGGCTGTGGATTCACCCCTCCACTTT. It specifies CASSLVGGAVDSPLHF.

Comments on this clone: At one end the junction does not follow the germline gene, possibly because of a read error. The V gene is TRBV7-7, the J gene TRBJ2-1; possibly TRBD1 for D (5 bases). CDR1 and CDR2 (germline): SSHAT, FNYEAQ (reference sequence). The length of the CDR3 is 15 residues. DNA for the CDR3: TGTGCTAGCAGCCTCGACAGTTACTCCTACAATGAGCAGTTCTTC. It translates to CASSLDSYSYNEQFF.